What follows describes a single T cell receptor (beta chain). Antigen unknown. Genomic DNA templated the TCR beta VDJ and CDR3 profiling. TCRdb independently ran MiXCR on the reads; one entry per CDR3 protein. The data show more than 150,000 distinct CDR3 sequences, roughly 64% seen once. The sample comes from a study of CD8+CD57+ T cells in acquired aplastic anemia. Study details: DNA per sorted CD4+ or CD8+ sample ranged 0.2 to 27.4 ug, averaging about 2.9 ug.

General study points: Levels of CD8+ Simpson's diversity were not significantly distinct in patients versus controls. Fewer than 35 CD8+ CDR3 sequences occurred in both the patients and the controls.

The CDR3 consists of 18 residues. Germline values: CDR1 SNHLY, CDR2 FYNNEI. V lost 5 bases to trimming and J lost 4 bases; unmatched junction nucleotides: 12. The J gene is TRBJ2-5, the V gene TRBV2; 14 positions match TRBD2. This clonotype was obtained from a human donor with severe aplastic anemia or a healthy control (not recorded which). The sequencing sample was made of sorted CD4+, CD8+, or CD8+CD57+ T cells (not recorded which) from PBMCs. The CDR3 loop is CASSPTGLAGGKGETQYF. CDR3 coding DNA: TGTGCCAGCAGTCCCACCGGACTAGCGGGGGGAAAGGGAGAGACCCAGTACTTC. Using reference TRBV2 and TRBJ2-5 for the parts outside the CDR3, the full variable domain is EPEVTQTPSHQVTQMGQEVILRCVPISNHLYFYWYRQILGQKVEFLVSFYNNEISEKSEIFDDQFSVERPDGSNFTLKIRSTKLEDSAMYFCASSPTGLAGGKGETQYFGPGTRLLVL.